What follows are 17 T cell receptor beta chains derived from one specimen sequenced in a study of T cells after yellow fever vaccination. A single record per CDR3 protein comes from TCRdb applying MiXCR to the 5' RACE reads. Of roughly 65,000 distinct CDR3 sequences listed, 5.9% are singletons. This material consisted of CD4+ T cells sorted from PBMCs, taken approximately 16 days after the first yellow fever vaccination. These receptors all come from a man between 18 and 29 years old who received the YFV17D yellow fever vaccine.

At least ten counts were recorded for this clonotype. The chain combines TRBV4-3 with TRBJ1-1; D gene unclear. V was shortened by 4 bases and J by 1 base, with 10 bases between the two germline ends. The CDR3 totals 14 residues. CDR1 and CDR2 from the germline V gene are LGHNA and YSLEER. The CDR3 DNA sequence: TGCGCCAGCAGCCTTTACGGGAGGAACACTGAAGCTTTCTTT. This sequence encodes CASSLYGRNTEAFF.

This clonotype was seen repeatedly, ten times or more. The chain has TRBV7-2 and TRBJ2-3, with D perhaps TRBD1 or TRBD2 (5 bases each). Germline V gives CDR1 SGHTA, CDR2 FQGNSA. Trimming removed 8 bases at V and 2 bases at J, with 11 bases between. This CDR3 is 13 amino acids long. CDR3 in amino acids: CASGTAVTDTQYF. DNA of the CDR3: TGTGCCAGCGGGACCGCCGTCACAGATACGCAGTATTTT.

This clonotype came up many times. V usage is TRBV29-1 and J usage is TRBJ1-1, with D perhaps matching TRBD1 (6 bases). CDR1 is SQVTM and CDR2 is ANQGSEA in the germline V gene. The CDR3 contains 14 residues. V was pared by 7 bases and J by 4 bases, with 19 bases between. The CDR3 region is CSGYRDTTSTEAFF. CDR3 in DNA: TGCAGCGGATACAGGGACACCACAAGCACTGAAGCTTTCTTT.

This clonotype was observed many times. The rearrangement links TRBV5-1 to TRBJ2-5; 15 positions match TRBD2. This CDR3 has 17 amino acids. V gave up 4 bases and J gave up 2 bases; unmatched junction bases: 6. CDR1 is SGHRS, CDR2 YFSETQ, per germline. The CDR3: CASSLRTSGGEQETQYF. The CDR3 nucleotides are TGCGCCAGCAGCCTTCGGACTAGCGGGGGGGAACAAGAGACCCAGTACTTC.

This clonotype was counted many times. This rearrangement joins TRBV15 to TRBJ2-3, with 11 bases lining up with TRBD2. The CDR3 runs to 15 residues. Germline assignment: CDR1 LNHNV and CDR2 YYDKDF (reference sequence). V lost 6 bases to trimming and J lost 3 bases; unmatched junction nucleotides: 5. CDR3 residues: CATRNSGGATDTQYF. DNA for the CDR3: TGTGCCACCAGGAATAGCGGGGGGGCTACAGATACGCAGTATTTT. Complete variable domain (other parts from reference TRBV15 and TRBJ2-3): DAMVIQNPRYQVTQFGKPVTLSCSQTLNHNVMYWYQQKSSQAPKLLFHYYDKDFNNEADTPDNFQSRRPNTSFCFLDIRSPGLGDTAMYLCATRNSGGATDTQYFGPGTRLTVL.

This clonotype occurred many times. The chain joins TRBV7-2 to TRBJ2-1, with 8 bases aligning to TRBD2. V lost 1 base and J lost 3; bases outside the gene matches: 5. Germline-derived CDR1 and CDR2 are SGHTA and FQGNSA. CDR3 length: 16 amino acids. CDR3 in amino acids: CASSLGAGGHYNEQFF. DNA for the CDR3: TGTGCCAGCAGCTTAGGGGCGGGGGGCCACTACAATGAGCAGTTCTTC.

There are many counts of this clonotype. The V and J genes are TRBV11-2 and TRBJ2-1; D gene unclear. Germline CDR1 reads SGHAT; CDR2 reads FQNNGV. V was clipped by 2 bases and J by 5 bases, with 10 bases between them. This CDR3 has 14 residues. The CDR3 nucleotides read TGTGCCAGCAGCTTAAGCCGGATGAACAATGAGCAGTTCTTC. Its translation is CASSLSRMNNEQFF.

In this sample, this clonotype turned up many times. This chain links TRBV7-2 with TRBJ2-7, with D perhaps TRBD1 (6 bases). From germline, CDR1 is SGHTA and CDR2 FQGNSA. V was cut by 5 bases and J by 2 bases, with 19 bases left in between. This CDR3 is built from 16 residues. DNA of the CDR3: TGTGCCAGCAGCACGAGGACCGGGACACCTGCCTACGAGCAGTACTTC. The encoded protein is CASSTRTGTPAYEQYF.

This clonotype was detected many times. V is TRBV5-6 and J is TRBJ2-3; D call uncertain. This CDR3 contains 13 residues. Germline CDR1 and CDR2: SGHDT and YYEEEE. With 5 bases removed from V and 1 base from J, the gap between germline ends came to 8 bases. CDR3 nucleotides: TGTGCCAGCAGTACAGCCGGCACAGATACGCAGTATTTT. Translated, it gives CASSTAGTDTQYF.

This clonotype was seen ten or more times. V gene TRBV12-3 or TRBV12-4 combines with J gene TRBJ2-3; tentative D call: TRBD2 (7 bases). There are 13 residues in the CDR3. V was cut by 5 bases and J by 4 bases, with 10 bases left in between. CDR3 protein: CASSGRGSDTQYF. The CDR3 DNA is TGTGCCAGCAGTGGGAGGGGGTCAGATACGCAGTATTTT.

This clonotype has a count of ten or more. V is TRBV20-1 and J is TRBJ1-5; 9 bases agree with TRBD1. The CDR3 has 16 amino acids. The V and J ends lost 6 bases and 4 bases, in that order; junction bases with no gene match: 13. The germline CDR1 and CDR2 sequences are DFQATT and SNEGSKA (reference sequence). DNA for the CDR3: TGCAGTGCAGGCCTCTGGGGACAGGGTAATAATCAGCCCCAGCATTTT. The encoded protein is CSAGLWGQGNNQPQHF.

This clonotype was counted many times. The V gene is TRBV20-1, the J gene TRBJ2-5; TRBD1 might be the D (6 bases). Germline-derived CDR1 and CDR2 are DFQATT and SNEGSKA (reference sequence). The CDR3 covers 13 residues. V shed 6 bases and J shed 2 bases, with 13 bases lying between them. The CDR3 bases are TGCAGTGCCGGCGGCACAGGGCAAGAGACCCAGTACTTC. Translating gives CSAGGTGQETQYF.

This clonotype has ten or more counts. V gene TRBV6-1 combines with J gene TRBJ1-4; TRBD1 matches 12 bases. This CDR3 has 15 amino acids. The germline V gene encodes CDR1 MNHNS and CDR2 SASEGT. V was clipped by 5 bases and J by 10 bases; unmatched bases: 8. The CDR3 region has the DNA TGTGCCAGCAGTCAACAGGGACAGGGGGCGAGAAAACTGTTTTTT. Encoded protein: CASSQQGQGARKLFF.

The rearrangement joins TRBV5-4 to TRBJ2-5; either TRBD1 or TRBD2 may fit D (5 bases each). V dropped 0 bases and J dropped 5 bases, with 8 bases sitting between them. The CDR3 is 13 residues long. The V gene's germline CDR1 is SGHNT and CDR2 YYREEE (reference sequence). CDR3 sequence reads: CASSLVGDETQYF. CDR3 in DNA: TGTGCCAGCAGCTTGGTCGGGGACGAGACCCAGTACTTC.

This clonotype was counted ten times or more. The chain uses TRBV6-2 or TRBV6-3 and TRBJ2-7, with D perhaps given as TRBD1 or TRBD2 (5 bases each). The ends were cut back, 5 bases at V and 6 bases at J, with 20 bases in the middle. The length of the CDR3 is 15 residues. CDR1 and CDR2 from the germline V gene are MNHEY and SVGEGT. The CDR3 protein is CASSDIQGSGSEQYV. CDR3 nucleotide sequence: TGTGCCAGCAGTGACATCCAGGGTTCTGGGAGCGAGCAGTACGTC.

This clonotype was counted at least ten times. CDR3 region: CASSLGGLQETQYF. In DNA form, the CDR3 reads TGTGCCAGCAGCTTAGGCGGACTGCAAGAGACCCAGTACTTC. The J gene is TRBJ2-5, the V gene TRBV7-2; a possible D gene is TRBD2 (5 bases). The CDR3 is made up of 14 amino acids. CDR1 and CDR2 (germline): SGHTA, FQGNSA. V lost 1 base and J 2 bases, leaving 8 bases between the germline ends.

This clonotype was counted at least ten times. The V gene is TRBV12-3 or TRBV12-4, the J gene TRBJ2-3, with TRBD2 matching 8 bases. The V and J ends lost 5 bases and 1 base, in that order; junction bases with no gene match: 11. The CDR3 contains 17 residues. CDR3 nucleotide sequence: TGTGCCAGCAGTCCCGGGACTAGTAACTGGGGCACAGATACGCAGTATTTT. Encoded protein: CASSPGTSNWGTDTQYF.